The 8 T cell receptor beta chains presented below share a single source sample, sequenced in a study of Graves' ophthalmopathy and Graves' hyperthyroidism. RNA transcripts yielded amplified TCR beta CDR3 regions. HTBI-primed RT-PCR formed the first round, and a multiplex PCR formed the second. In TCRdb, the multiplex PCR reads were re-called with MiXCR into one record per CDR3 protein. Of roughly 50,000 distinct CDR3 sequences in the sample, around half are singletons; the top ten hold roughly 21%. Sequencing was carried out using peripheral blood. The receptor set was obtained from an adult man with Graves' ophthalmopathy.

For this clonotype: One end of the junction fails to match germline, which may point to a read error. V usage is TRBV5-1 and J usage is TRBJ2-7, with TRBD2 as a possible D gene (5 bases). CDR1 and CDR2 (germline): SGHRS, YFSETQ. This CDR3 has 16 amino acids. The CDR3 sequence: CASSQGLVGIAYEQYF. CDR3 nucleotide sequence: TGTGCCAGCAGCCAAGGACTCGTTGGCATAGCCTACGAGCAGTACTTC.

This clonotype was counted many times. The CDR3 bases are TGTGCCAGCAGTGTGGGGACAGGGGGCACAGATACGCAGTATTTT. Translating gives CASSVGTGGTDTQYF. The chain links TRBV6-1 to TRBJ2-3, with 10 bases matching TRBD1. The CDR3 has 15 amino acids. CDR1 is MNHNS, CDR2 SASEGT, per germline. Unmatched junction bases numbered 2, after V lost 4 bases and J lost 1 base.

The rearrangement links TRBV7-9 to TRBJ1-5, with D unresolved. CDR1 and CDR2 (germline): SEHNR, FQNEAQ (reference sequence). The length of the CDR3 is 14 residues. V lost 4 bases, J lost 2 bases, and 9 bases lay in between. The CDR3 DNA reads TGTGCCAGCAGCTCAGGCGGGTGCAATCAGCCCCAGCATTTT. This translates into CASSSGGCNQPQHF.

This chain uses TRBV29-1 with TRBJ2-1; D call uncertain. The germline V and J ends were trimmed by 1 base and 0 bases, with 10 bases remaining between them. Germline values: CDR1 SQVTM, CDR2 ANQGSEA. The CDR3 runs to 15 residues. CDR3 region: CSVEVWDSSYNEQFF. The CDR3 DNA sequence: TGCAGCGTTGAAGTCTGGGATAGCTCCTACAATGAGCAGTTCTTC.

Worth noting for this clonotype: A read error is likely, as this CDR3 ends without the conserved phenylalanine or tryptophan. The chain employs TRBV7-3 and TRBJ2-1, with a tentative D call TRBD1 (5 bases). In germline, CDR1 is SGHTA, CDR2 FQGTGA. V was clipped by 5 bases and J by 7 bases, with 9 bases between them. The CDR3 runs 12 residues. In nucleotides, the CDR3 is TGTGCCAGCAGCCCAGGGTCAAATGAGCAGTTCCTC. Its translation is CASSPGSNEQFL.

The rearrangement joins TRBV10-2 to TRBJ2-1; tentatively, D is TRBD2 (5 bases). The germline CDR1 and CDR2 sequences are WSHSY and SAAADI. The CDR3 has 14 amino acids. Trimming removed 0 bases at V and 10 bases at J, with 13 bases between. CDR3 sequence (DNA): TGCGCCAGCAGTGAGTCGACGGAGGTCGGAGAGCAGTTCTTC. Encoded protein: CASSESTEVGEQFF.

This clonotype was counted once. The V gene is TRBV7-6, the J gene TRBJ1-5; D is uncertain. CDR3 length equals 11 residues. The germline V and J ends were trimmed by 4 bases and 3 bases, with 1 base remaining between them. Germline V gene data show CDR1 as SGHVS and CDR2 as FNYEAQ. The CDR3 DNA reads TGTGCCAGCAGCTACAATCAGCCCCAGCATTTT. As protein: CASSYNQPQHF.

This clonotype was counted between two and nine times. The CDR3 spells CASSEIQINQPQHF. The DNA for the CDR3 is TGCGCCAGCAGTGAGATACAGATCAATCAGCCCCAGCATTTT. This sequence joins TRBV10-2 and TRBJ1-5; D is ambiguous. This CDR3 is built from 14 residues. In germline, CDR1 is WSHSY, CDR2 SAAADI. The germline V and J ends were trimmed by 2 bases and 3 bases, with 8 bases remaining between them.